The table lists the clone carrying this T cell receptor beta chain with a few counts. The assay was immunoSEQ multiplex PCR, and TCRdb's table has in-frame clones only and misses some. The profile shows more than 95,000 clones, about nine tenths of them singletons. The record originates from a study of blood T cell repertoires in COVID-19. In the study overall: T cells, B-cell-depleted T cells, or PBMCs provided the cDNA or gDNA that served as material.

The source of this sequence is a human donor in a cohort sampled during active COVID-19. The specimen sequenced was peripheral blood.

CDR3 in amino acids: CASIVDNTEAFF. CDR3 nucleotide sequence: TGTGCCAGCATAGTTGATAACACTGAAGCTTTCTTT. The chain is built from TRBV9 and TRBJ1-1, with D unclear. This CDR3 contains 12 residues. Germline CDR1 SGDLS, CDR2 YYNGEE. Trimming cost V 6 bases and J 2 bases, with 8 bases left between them.